This T cell receptor (beta chain) originates from a study of T cell responses to AZD1222 COVID-19 vaccine. Study findings and constraints: The donor group comprised mostly white British people and more females; the analysis possibly underestimated clonal diversity. Sampling that yielded the repertoires occurred only after the peak T cell response. Once two AZD1222 doses were given, Spike-specific TCR breadth and depth went up. Vaccine-associated CD4 TCRs spanned spike, dominant at 160-218 and 743-854.

As for this clone: Its antigen is currently unknown.

TCRdb's copy holds only in-frame clones and misses some; the assay was immunoSEQ multiplex PCR. This repertoire shows more than 95,000 clones, more than 85% found once; its top ten account for about 7.4%. The sequencing here drew on peripheral blood, taken 28 days after the second AZD1222 dose. This TCR was sampled from an adult who received the AZD1222 COVID-19 vaccine.

CDR3 protein: CASSLHETQYF. CDR3 sequence (DNA): TGTGCCAGCAGTTTGCATGAGACCCAGTACTTC. The rearrangement uses TRBV27 and TRBJ2-5; D unresolved. CDR3 length: 11 residues. V lost 3 bases to trimming and J lost 5 bases, with 4 bases between them. Germline V gives CDR1 MNHEY, CDR2 SMNVEV (reference sequence).